These 28 T cell receptor beta chains came from one sample sequenced in a study of control samples from healthy donors and cancer patients. Repertoires were generated with immunoSEQ multiplex PCR, while TCRdb's copy carries only in-frame clones and drops some. This sample has over 70,000 clones; less than 90% occur once, and the top ten carry roughly a tenth. Sequencing input: PBMCs. The origin of the receptors is a woman in her forties or fifties with colorectal cancer.

V usage is TRBV19 and J usage is TRBJ1-1; D is undetermined. The CDR3 consists of 13 residues. CDR1 LNHDA and CDR2 SQIVND come from the germline V gene (reference sequence). Trimming removed 10 bases from V and 0 bases from J, with 12 bases in between. The CDR3 reads CATLTQLNTEAFF. The DNA for the CDR3 is TGTGCCACCCTGACTCAGCTGAACACTGAAGCTTTCTTT. The full variable domain, its missing parts supplied by reference TRBV19 and TRBJ1-1, is DGGITQSPKYLFRKEGQNVTLSCEQNLNHDAMYWYRQDPGQGLRLIYYSQIVNDFQKGDIAEGYSVSREKKESFPLTVTSAQKNPTAFYLCATLTQLNTEAFFGQGTRLTVV.

This clone was found once. The rearrangement links TRBV7-2 to TRBJ2-5; 10 bases line up with TRBD1. CDR3 size: 15 residues. Trimming removed 5 bases from V and 5 bases from J; junction bases left unmatched: 8. From germline, CDR1 is SGHTA and CDR2 FQGNSA. The DNA of the CDR3 is TGTGCCAGCAGCGCTATCGGACAGGGGGGCGAGACCCAGTACTTC. Translation gives CASSAIGQGGETQYF.

The table lists this clone with a count of one. The V gene is TRBV7-2, the J gene TRBJ1-5, with D possibly matching TRBD1 (6 bases). Trimming removed 1 base at V and 2 bases at J, with 12 bases between. Per the germline V gene, CDR1 is SGHTA and CDR2 is FQGNSA. The CDR3 extends over 16 amino acids. CDR3 loop: CASSLGGAGGNQPQHF. CDR3 coding DNA: TGTGCCAGCAGCTTAGGGGGGGCTGGAGGCAATCAGCCCCAGCATTTT.

J is TRBJ1-1 and V is TRBV30; possibly TRBD1 for D (5 bases). V was pared by 3 bases and J by 2 bases, with 16 bases between. The V gene's germline CDR1 is GTSNPN and CDR2 SVGIG (reference sequence). The CDR3 covers 15 residues. As DNA, the CDR3 is TGTGCCTGGAGCTCTCACGCGGGGGGAAACACTGAAGCTTTCTTT. It is translated as CAWSSHAGGNTEAFF.

J is TRBJ2-3 and V is TRBV7-2; D uncertain. Germline V gene sequence: CDR1 SGHTA, CDR2 FQGNSA. The CDR3 covers 11 residues. V was shortened by 5 bases and J by 1 base, with 1 base between the two germline ends. CDR3 region: CASSRTDTQYF. As DNA, the CDR3 is TGTGCCAGCAGCCGCACAGATACGCAGTATTTT.

The chain is built from TRBV2 and TRBJ1-6; D is ambiguous. V was clipped by 5 bases and J by 8 bases, with 7 bases between them. From germline, CDR1 is SNHLY and CDR2 FYNNEI. The CDR3 runs to 12 residues. The CDR3 protein is CASSSLYSPLHF. The CDR3 nucleotides read TGTGCCAGCAGTAGCCTTTATTCACCCCTCCACTTT.

J is TRBJ2-3 and V is TRBV27; the D gene is possibly TRBD2 (5 bases). Deletions cut 7 bases from V and 2 bases from J, with 7 bases between. The germline CDR1 and CDR2 sequences are MNHEY and SMNVEV (reference sequence). The CDR3 contains 12 residues. In nucleotides, the CDR3 is TGTGCCAGCAAGGACTTCACAGATACGCAGTATTTT. It specifies CASKDFTDTQYF.

This clone was seen a few times. J is TRBJ1-2 and V is TRBV2; D gene unclear. In germline, CDR1 is SNHLY, CDR2 FYNNEI. This CDR3 is built from 12 residues. The V end lost 3 bases, the J end lost 2 bases, and 4 bases lay between the germline ends. In nucleotides, the CDR3 is TGTGCCAGCAGTGAGAGGAACTATGGCTACACCTTC. Residues: CASSERNYGYTF.

The gene calls are TRBV3-1 (or the pseudogene TRBV3-2) and TRBJ1-5, with D tentatively TRBD1 (5 bases). Trimming left V 5 bases short and J 6 bases short, with 8 bases between. CDR1 LGHDT and CDR2 YNNKEL come from the germline V gene (reference sequence). There are 12 residues in the CDR3. CDR3 sequence: CASSTGTQPQHF. The CDR3 bases are TGTGCCAGCAGCACCGGGACTCAGCCCCAGCATTTT.

The CDR3 loop reads CASSSRLASPGTQYF. CDR3 nucleotides: TGTGCCAGCAGCTCCCGGCTAGCTTCTCCCGGGACCCAGTACTTC. The J gene is TRBJ2-5, the V gene TRBV5-4; D possibly corresponds to TRBD2 (5 bases). In germline, CDR1 is SGHNT, CDR2 YYREEE (reference sequence). V was cut by 3 bases and J by 7 bases, with 19 bases left in between. This CDR3 region has 15 residues.

This clone has just a few counts. V and J are TRBV11-3 and TRBJ2-3; 12 bases are a match to TRBD2. CDR3 size: 16 residues. J gave up 3 bases and V 5 bases, and 6 bases lay outside the gene matches. CDR1 and CDR2 (germline): SGHNT, YENEEA. CDR3 sequence (DNA): TGTGCCAGCAGCCTTGGACTAGCGGGGAGGACAGATACGCAGTATTTT. The encoded protein is CASSLGLAGRTDTQYF.

The chain employs TRBV19 and TRBJ1-5; D unresolved. V was cut by 3 bases and J by 4 bases, with 10 bases left in between. In germline, CDR1 is LNHDA, CDR2 SQIVND (reference sequence). This CDR3 is built from 14 residues. The CDR3 reads CASSIRQANQPQHF. CDR3 nucleotide sequence: TGTGCCAGTAGTATCCGGCAGGCGAATCAGCCCCAGCATTTT. Full variable domain (rest looked up from reference TRBV19 and TRBJ1-5): DGGITQSPKYLFRKEGQNVTLSCEQNLNHDAMYWYRQDPGQGLRLIYYSQIVNDFQKGDIAEGYSVSREKKESFPLTVTSAQKNPTAFYLCASSIRQANQPQHFGDGTRLSIL.

This chain joins TRBV2 and TRBJ1-4, with D perhaps TRBD1 (6 bases). V lost 7 bases, J lost 8 bases, and 14 bases lay in between. CDR1 SNHLY and CDR2 FYNNEI come from the germline V gene. This CDR3 spans 13 amino acids. DNA for the CDR3: TGTGCCAGCAAAGGGGGATTGGGGGAAAAACTGTTTTTT. Protein: CASKGGLGEKLFF.

This clone appeared once. The chain couples TRBV9 to TRBJ2-6; D is tentatively TRBD1 or TRBD2 (5 bases each). Trimming cost V 2 bases and J 0 bases, with 18 bases left between them. There are 19 residues in the CDR3. Germline assignment: CDR1 SGDLS and CDR2 YYNGEE. The CDR3: CASSVDPGTPFSGANVLTF. CDR3 coding DNA: TGTGCCAGCAGCGTTGACCCCGGGACCCCATTCTCTGGGGCCAACGTCCTGACTTTC. Filled out from reference TRBV9 and TRBJ2-6, the complete variable domain reads DSGVTQTPKHLITATGQRVTLRCSPRSGDLSVYWYQQSLDQGLQFLIQYYNGEERAKGNILERFSAQQFPDLHSELNLSSLELGDSALYFCASSVDPGTPFSGANVLTFGAGSRLTVL.

This clone was seen only a few times. The chain employs TRBV3-1 (or the pseudogene TRBV3-2) and TRBJ1-6; D remains ambiguous. The germline V gene encodes CDR1 LGHDT and CDR2 YNNKEL (reference sequence). V was cut by 0 bases and J by 10 bases, with 7 bases left in between. There are 13 residues in the CDR3. The CDR3 here is CASSQEEGSPLHF. CDR3 DNA: TGTGCCAGCAGCCAAGAGGAGGGCTCACCCCTCCACTTT.

The rearrangement uses TRBV7-2 and TRBJ1-1; tentatively, D is TRBD1 (5 bases). The CDR3 spans 14 residues. Trimming pared 9 bases from V and 0 bases from J, leaving 14 bases between. Germline CDR1 and CDR2: SGHTA and FQGNSA. The CDR3 region has the DNA TGTGCCAGTACTAGGGACCGTATGAACACTGAAGCTTTCTTT. Protein sequence: CASTRDRMNTEAFF. Full variable domain (outside the CDR3, taken from reference TRBV7-2 and TRBJ1-1): GAGVSQSPSNKVTEKGKDVELRCDPISGHTALYWYRQSLGQGLEFLIYFQGNSAPDKSGLPSDRFSAERTGGSVSTLTIQRTQQEDSAVYLCASTRDRMNTEAFFGQGTRLTVV.

The rearrangement links TRBV2 to TRBJ2-3; D is perhaps TRBD1 or TRBD2 (5 bases each). CDR1 is SNHLY, CDR2 FYNNEI, per germline. Trimming shortened V by 8 bases and J by 4 bases, and 10 bases separated the two germline ends. The CDR3 is 12 residues long. Here the CDR3 reads CASGGDSDTQYF. CDR3 nucleotides: TGTGCCAGCGGGGGTGACTCAGATACGCAGTATTTT. Supplemented by reference TRBV2 and TRBJ2-3, the full variable domain reads EPEVTQTPSHQVTQMGQEVILRCVPISNHLYFYWYRQILGQKVEFLVSFYNNEISEKSEIFDDQFSVERPDGSNFTLKIRSTKLEDSAMYFCASGGDSDTQYFGPGTRLTVL.

This chain joins TRBV9 and TRBJ2-2; TRBD2 is a possible D gene (6 bases). This CDR3 contains 15 residues. The germline V and J ends were trimmed by 0 bases and 7 bases, with 13 bases remaining between them. CDR1 SGDLS and CDR2 YYNGEE come from the germline V gene. This CDR3 reads CASSVGEGRDGELFF. In nucleotides, the CDR3 is TGTGCCAGCAGCGTAGGTGAAGGGCGGGACGGGGAGCTGTTTTTT.

In its sample, this clone was seen once. This chain connects TRBV4-1 to TRBJ1-1; D is ambiguous. This CDR3 contains 13 residues. Between the trimmed V and J ends, which lost 0 bases and 1 base, there was a span of 3 bases. Looked up from germline, CDR1 is MGHRA and CDR2 is YSYEKL. As DNA, the CDR3 is TGCGCCAGCAGCCAAGACGGGAACACTGAAGCTTTCTTT. It yields the protein CASSQDGNTEAFF.

The chain carries TRBV18 and TRBJ2-2; TRBD2 might be the D (5 bases). Trimming removed 3 bases from V and 1 base from J, with 9 bases in between. The CDR3 is made up of 15 amino acids. Per germline, CDR1 KGHSH and CDR2 LQKENI. The CDR3 coding sequence is TGTGCCAGCTCACCGGCGAGCGGGAACACCGGGGAGCTGTTTTTT. It is translated as CASSPASGNTGELFF.

This chain links TRBV3-1 (or the pseudogene TRBV3-2) with TRBJ2-1; 11 bases are shared with TRBD1. The CDR3 contains 16 residues. The germline gives CDR1 LGHDT, CDR2 YNNKEL (reference sequence). The V gene end was trimmed by 2 bases and the J gene end by 8 bases; junction bases not matched to a gene: 8. DNA of the CDR3: TGTGCCAGCAGCCAAAGAGGAGGGACAGGGGGACATGAGCAGTTCTTC. Its translation: CASSQRGGTGGHEQFF.

Comment on this clone: The junction shows a germline mismatch at one end, possibly a read error. The gene calls are TRBV25-1 and TRBJ2-2; 9 bases are a match to TRBD1. This CDR3 region has 16 residues. Germline CDR1 MGHDK, CDR2 SYGVNS. CDR3 sequence (DNA): TGTGCCAGCAGTAGAGGGACAGGGTCGAATACCGGGGAGCTGTTTTTT. Amino acids: CASSRGTGSNTGELFF. The entire variable domain, with the rest obtained from reference TRBV25-1 and TRBJ2-2, is as follows: EADIYQTPRYLVIGTGKKITLECSQTMGHDKMYWYQQDPGMELHLIHYSYGVNSTEKGDLSSESTVSRIRTEHFPLTLESARPSHTSQYLCASSRGTGSNTGELFFGEGSRLTVL.

The V gene is TRBV19, the J gene TRBJ2-2; 10 nucleotides agree with TRBD1. There are 15 residues in the CDR3. The V segment lost 5 bases and the J segment 6 bases; nucleotides outside the gene matches: 6. Germline V gene data show CDR1 as LNHDA and CDR2 as SQIVND (reference sequence). The CDR3 is CASSLGTGVSGELFF. CDR3 nucleotide sequence: TGTGCCAGTAGTTTAGGGACAGGGGTATCCGGGGAGCTGTTTTTT.

The rearrangement links TRBV3-1 (or the pseudogene TRBV3-2) to TRBJ1-4; D gene unclear. CDR1 is LGHDT, CDR2 YNNKEL, per germline (reference sequence). Trimming pared 1 base from V and 3 bases from J, leaving 12 bases between. The CDR3 is 16 amino acids. CDR3 amino acids: CASSQGFPTANEKLFF. The CDR3 coding sequence is TGTGCCAGCAGCCAAGGATTCCCCACAGCTAATGAAAAACTGTTTTTT.

This sequence joins TRBV12-3 or TRBV12-4 and TRBJ1-2; perhaps TRBD1 as D (5 bases). Trimming stripped 3 bases from V and 3 bases from J, with 8 bases between. The CDR3 spans 13 residues. CDR3 loop: CASSLRRDYGYTF. DNA for the CDR3: TGTGCCAGCAGTTTGCGCAGGGACTATGGCTACACCTTC.

The V call is TRBV12-3 or TRBV12-4, the J call TRBJ1-5; D remains unclear. Trimming stripped 3 bases from V and 6 bases from J, with 9 bases between. The CDR3 is 13 amino acids. The CDR3 DNA reads as TGTGCCAGCAGTTTCACAGCAAGTCAGCCCCAGCATTTT. This codes for CASSFTASQPQHF.

The rearrangement links TRBV29-1 to TRBJ2-1; 7 nucleotides match TRBD1. The V gene end was trimmed by 2 bases and the J gene end by 7 bases; junction bases not matched to a gene: 5. This CDR3 comprises 13 residues. The germline V gene encodes CDR1 SQVTM and CDR2 ANQGSEA. The CDR3 loop is CSVESQGVNEQFF. The CDR3 DNA is TGCAGCGTTGAATCGCAGGGGGTTAATGAGCAGTTCTTC.

The chain employs TRBV6-5 and TRBJ1-2; D gene uncertain. V gave up 2 bases and J gave up 5 bases, with 9 bases separating them. CDR3 size: 13 residues. Germline V gene lookup returns CDR1 MNHEY and CDR2 SVGAGI. The CDR3 spells CASSYVGSYGYTF. In DNA, the CDR3 is TGTGCCAGCAGTTACGTCGGAAGTTATGGCTACACCTTC.